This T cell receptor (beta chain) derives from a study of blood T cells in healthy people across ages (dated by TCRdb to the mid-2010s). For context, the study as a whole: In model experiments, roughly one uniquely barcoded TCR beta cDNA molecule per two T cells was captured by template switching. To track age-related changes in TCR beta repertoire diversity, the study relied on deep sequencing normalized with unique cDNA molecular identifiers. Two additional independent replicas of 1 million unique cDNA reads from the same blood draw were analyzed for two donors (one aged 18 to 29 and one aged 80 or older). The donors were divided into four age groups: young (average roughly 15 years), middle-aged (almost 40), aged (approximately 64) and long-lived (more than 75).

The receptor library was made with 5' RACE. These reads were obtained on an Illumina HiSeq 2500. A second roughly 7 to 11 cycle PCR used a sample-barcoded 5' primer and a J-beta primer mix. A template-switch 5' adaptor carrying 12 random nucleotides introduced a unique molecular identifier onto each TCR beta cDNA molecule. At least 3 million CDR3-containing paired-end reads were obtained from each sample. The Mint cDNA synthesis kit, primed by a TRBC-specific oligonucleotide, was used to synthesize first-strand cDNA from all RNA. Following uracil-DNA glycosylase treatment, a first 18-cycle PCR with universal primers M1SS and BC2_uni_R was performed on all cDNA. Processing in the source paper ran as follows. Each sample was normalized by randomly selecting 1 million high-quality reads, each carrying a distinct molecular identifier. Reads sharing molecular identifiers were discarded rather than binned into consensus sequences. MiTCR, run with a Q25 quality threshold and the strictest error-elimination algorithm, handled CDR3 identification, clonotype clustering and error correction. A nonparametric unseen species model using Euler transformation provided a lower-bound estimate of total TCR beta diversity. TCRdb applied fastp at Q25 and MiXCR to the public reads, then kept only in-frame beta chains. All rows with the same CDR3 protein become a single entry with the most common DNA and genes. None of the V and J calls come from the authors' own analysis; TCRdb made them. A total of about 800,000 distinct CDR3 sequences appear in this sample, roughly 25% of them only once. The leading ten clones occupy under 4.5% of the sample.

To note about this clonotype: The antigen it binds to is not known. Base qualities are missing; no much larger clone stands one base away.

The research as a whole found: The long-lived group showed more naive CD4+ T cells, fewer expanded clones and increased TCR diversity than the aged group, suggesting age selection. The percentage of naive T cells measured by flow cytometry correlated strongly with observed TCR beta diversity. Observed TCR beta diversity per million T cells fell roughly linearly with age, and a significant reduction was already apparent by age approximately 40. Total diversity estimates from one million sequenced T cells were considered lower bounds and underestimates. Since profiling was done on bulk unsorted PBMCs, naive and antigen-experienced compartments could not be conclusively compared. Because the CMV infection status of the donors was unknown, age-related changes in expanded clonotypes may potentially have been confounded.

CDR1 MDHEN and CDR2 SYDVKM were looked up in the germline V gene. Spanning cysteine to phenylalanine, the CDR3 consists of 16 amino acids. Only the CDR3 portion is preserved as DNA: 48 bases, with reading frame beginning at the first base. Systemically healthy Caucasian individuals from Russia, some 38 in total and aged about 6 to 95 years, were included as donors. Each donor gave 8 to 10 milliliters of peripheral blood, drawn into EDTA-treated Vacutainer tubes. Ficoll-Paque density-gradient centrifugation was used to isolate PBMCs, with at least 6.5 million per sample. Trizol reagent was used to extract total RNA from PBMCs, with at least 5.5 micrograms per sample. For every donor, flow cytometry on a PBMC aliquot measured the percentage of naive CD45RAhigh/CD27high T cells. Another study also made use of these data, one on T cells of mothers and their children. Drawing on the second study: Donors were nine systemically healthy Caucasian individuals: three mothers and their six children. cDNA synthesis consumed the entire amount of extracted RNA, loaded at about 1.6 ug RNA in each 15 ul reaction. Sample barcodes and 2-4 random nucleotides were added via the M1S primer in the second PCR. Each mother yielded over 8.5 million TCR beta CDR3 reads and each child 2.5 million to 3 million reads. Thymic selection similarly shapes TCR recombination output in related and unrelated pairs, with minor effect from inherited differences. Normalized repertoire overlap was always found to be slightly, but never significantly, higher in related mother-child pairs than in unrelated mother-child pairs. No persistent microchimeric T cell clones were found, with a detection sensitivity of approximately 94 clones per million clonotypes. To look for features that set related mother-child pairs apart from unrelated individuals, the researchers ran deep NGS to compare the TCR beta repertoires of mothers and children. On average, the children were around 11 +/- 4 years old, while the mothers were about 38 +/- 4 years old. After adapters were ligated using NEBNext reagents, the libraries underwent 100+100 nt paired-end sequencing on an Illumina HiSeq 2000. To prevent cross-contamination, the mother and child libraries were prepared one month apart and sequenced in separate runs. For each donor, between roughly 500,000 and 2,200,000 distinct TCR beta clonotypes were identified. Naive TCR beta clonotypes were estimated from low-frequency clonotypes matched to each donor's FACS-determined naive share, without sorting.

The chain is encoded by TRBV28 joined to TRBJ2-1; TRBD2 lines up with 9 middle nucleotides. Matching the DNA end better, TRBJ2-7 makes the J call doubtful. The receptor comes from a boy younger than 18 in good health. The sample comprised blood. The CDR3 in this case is CASSPTGTSYSYEQYF. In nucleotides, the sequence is TGTGCCAGCAGTCCGACCGGGACTAGCTACTCCTACGAGCAGTACTTC.